The 28 T cell receptor beta chains below come from one sample, sequenced in a study of T cell changes during pregnancy in multiple sclerosis. Profiled with immunoSEQ multiplex PCR; TCRdb holds only in-frame clones, not every one. The sample has about 23,000 clones; 86% are singletons. Sequenced material: CD4+ T cells from peripheral blood mononuclear cells, taken in the first trimester of pregnancy. The receptors stem from a female donor in good health, enrolled as a control in a pregnancy study.

This clone has a single count. This chain joins TRBV28 and TRBJ1-2; 9 nucleotides line up with TRBD1. V lost 4 bases to trimming and J lost 3 bases; unmatched junction nucleotides: 6. Germline CDR1 and CDR2: MDHEN and SYDVKM. CDR3 length: 15 residues. The CDR3 nucleotides read TGTGCCAGCAGTTCCAGTAGACAGGGGGACTATGGCTACACCTTC. This gives the protein CASSSSRQGDYGYTF.

This clone was counted once. V usage is TRBV9 and J usage is TRBJ2-1, with 9 bases fitting TRBD2. Germline V gene sequence: CDR1 SGDLS, CDR2 YYNGEE. The CDR3 totals 16 residues. Germline trimming cut 1 base from V and 6 bases from J; bases unmatched to any gene: 8. The CDR3 spells CASSVKSGGPFNEQFF. In DNA, the CDR3 is TGTGCCAGCAGCGTAAAAAGCGGGGGGCCCTTCAATGAGCAGTTCTTC.

The CDR3 is CAWSKGAVGNQPQHF. Here the CDR3 DNA reads TGTGCCTGGAGTAAGGGGGCGGTGGGCAATCAGCCCCAGCATTTT. This chain connects TRBV30 to TRBJ1-5; 7 nucleotides match TRBD1. The V and J ends lost 2 bases and 2 bases, in that order; junction bases with no gene match: 6. The CDR3 contains 15 residues. The germline CDR1 and CDR2 sequences are GTSNPN and SVGIG (reference sequence).

The chain links TRBV5-1 to TRBJ2-6; D possibly corresponds to TRBD2 (6 bases). The V end was cut by 4 bases, the J end by 0 bases, with 17 bases between. Germline assignment: CDR1 SGHRS and CDR2 YFSETQ. The CDR3 contains 18 residues. The chain's CDR3 is CASSAAVRGSSGANVLTF. In DNA, the CDR3 is TGCGCCAGCAGCGCGGCGGTGCGGGGAAGCTCTGGGGCCAACGTCCTGACTTTC.

The chain recombines TRBV11-3 with TRBJ2-3; TRBD2 matches 9 bases. CDR3 size: 15 residues. Trimming cost V 1 base and J 5 bases; bases outside gene matches: 4. Germline lookup yields CDR1 SGHNT and CDR2 YENEEA. Here the CDR3 reads CASSLGGSGRDTQYF. In DNA form, the CDR3 reads TGTGCCAGCAGCTTAGGGGGTAGCGGGAGAGATACGCAGTATTTT.

The chain employs TRBV5-4 and TRBJ2-1; a weak D match, TRBD2 (5 bases). V gave up 5 bases and J gave up 8 bases, with 17 bases separating them. Germline CDR1 reads SGHNT; CDR2 reads YYREEE (reference sequence). The length of the CDR3 is 14 residues. The CDR3 DNA reads as TGTGCCAGCAGACATCGGGGTCGGTCGGATGAGCAGTTCTTC. Translation gives CASRHRGRSDEQFF.

This chain joins TRBV5-1 and TRBJ1-2, with D maybe TRBD1 (6 bases). Trimming took 3 bases from V and 5 from J, leaving 17 bases between them. The CDR3 contains 15 residues. CDR1 and CDR2 from the germline V gene are SGHRS and YFSETQ. The CDR3: CASSYVDRARYGYTF. As DNA, the CDR3 is TGCGCCAGCAGCTATGTGGACAGAGCTAGGTATGGCTACACCTTC.

This clone was recorded once. The genes are TRBV4-3 and TRBJ1-2; 7 nucleotides match TRBD1. The CDR3 contains 13 residues. After removal of 4 bases from V and 8 bases from J, the junction contained 7 bases not matched to a gene. Germline CDR1 and CDR2: LGHNA and YSLEER. CDR3 in DNA: TGCGCCAGCAGCCCAACAGGGGTAGGCGGCTACACCTTC. It yields the protein CASSPTGVGGYTF.

This clone has just a few counts. This chain uses TRBV7-8 with TRBJ1-6, with D possibly TRBD1 on 6 matching bases. CDR3 length: 14 amino acids. The V and J ends lost 2 bases and 7 bases respectively, with 9 bases between them. Per germline, CDR1 SGHVS and CDR2 FQNEAQ. CDR3 loop: CASSLTDRNSPLHF. As DNA, the CDR3 is TGTGCCAGCAGCTTAACAGACAGGAATTCACCCCTCCACTTT.

In its sample, this clone was seen once. This chain uses TRBV19 with TRBJ2-7; tentatively, D is TRBD1 (5 bases). The CDR3 has 14 amino acids. Trimming took 4 bases from V and 5 from J, leaving 15 bases between them. Germline CDR1 LNHDA, CDR2 SQIVND (reference sequence). This chain's CDR3 is CASSRGGQGDEQYF. The CDR3 DNA reads TGTGCCAGTAGTAGGGGCGGTCAGGGCGACGAGCAGTACTTC.

V is TRBV18 and J is TRBJ2-3; a weak D match, TRBD2 (7 bases). V lost 3 bases and J 3 bases, leaving 13 bases between the germline ends. This CDR3 spans 15 amino acids. Germline V lookup: CDR1 KGHSH, CDR2 LQKENI. The CDR3 DNA reads TGTGCCAGCTCACCCCAACGGGGGGCGACAGATACGCAGTATTTT. Protein sequence: CASSPQRGATDTQYF.

The chain carries TRBV9 and TRBJ2-3; weak D call: TRBD1 (6 bases). This CDR3 is 15 amino acids long. Germline V gives CDR1 SGDLS, CDR2 YYNGEE. V was pared by 3 bases and J by 2 bases, with 13 bases between. CDR3 sequence (DNA): TGTGCCAGCAGCGGGACAGCGCCTTCCACAGATACGCAGTATTTT. As protein: CASSGTAPSTDTQYF. Full variable domain (remainder filled in from reference TRBV9 and TRBJ2-3): DSGVTQTPKHLITATGQRVTLRCSPRSGDLSVYWYQQSLDQGLQFLIQYYNGEERAKGNILERFSAQQFPDLHSELNLSSLELGDSALYFCASSGTAPSTDTQYFGPGTRLTVL.

This clone showed up just once. V is TRBV5-4 and J is TRBJ2-1, with 8 bases fitting TRBD2. This CDR3 has 15 amino acids. V dropped 0 bases and J dropped 5; count of bases not matched to a gene: 4. CDR1 and CDR2 (germline): SGHNT, YYREEE (reference sequence). CDR3 amino acids: CASSLGGTSNNEQFF. In DNA, the CDR3 is TGTGCCAGCAGCTTGGGTGGGACTAGTAACAATGAGCAGTTCTTC.

The chain uses TRBV11-2 and TRBJ2-2; possible D gene TRBD1, 6 bases. V was clipped by 8 bases and J by 0 bases, with 13 bases between them. CDR1 is SGHAT and CDR2 is FQNNGV in the germline V gene. This CDR3 spans 15 amino acids. The CDR3 loop is CASAPGQPNTGELFF. The CDR3 DNA follows: TGTGCCAGCGCTCCGGGACAACCGAACACCGGGGAGCTGTTTTTT.

V gene TRBV6-6 combines with J gene TRBJ2-4; D might be TRBD1 (5 bases). Trimming pared 4 bases from V and 4 bases from J, leaving 8 bases between. The CDR3 length is 13 residues. Germline-derived CDR1 and CDR2 are MNHNY and SVGAGI (reference sequence). The CDR3 DNA is TGTGCCAGCAGTTCGACAGTTAAAAACATTCAGTACTTC. As protein: CASSSTVKNIQYF.

V is TRBV2 and J is TRBJ2-1; maybe TRBD1 (5 bases). CDR1 SNHLY and CDR2 FYNNEI come from the germline V gene. V shed 8 bases and J shed 5 bases, with 16 bases lying between them. The CDR3 length is 14 residues. The CDR3 nucleotides are TGTGCCAGCCAGGCAGGGAAAAGGGACAATGAGCAGTTCTTC. Translating gives CASQAGKRDNEQFF.

The V gene is TRBV5-1, the J gene TRBJ1-1; D not resolved. V lost 0 bases to trimming and J lost 0 bases, with 9 bases between them. CDR3 length: 15 amino acids. Germline CDR1 reads SGHRS; CDR2 reads YFSETQ. The DNA of the CDR3 is TGCGCCAGCAGCTTGGACCACAGAATGAACACTGAAGCTTTCTTT. This encodes CASSLDHRMNTEAFF. Filled out from reference TRBV5-1 and TRBJ1-1, the complete variable domain reads KAGVTQTPRYLIKTRGQQVTLSCSPISGHRSVSWYQQTPGQGLQFLFEYFSETQRNKGNFPGRFSGRQFSNSRSEMNVSTLELGDSALYLCASSLDHRMNTEAFFGQGTRLTVV.

CDR3 bases: TGTGCCTGGGGGACAGAAGAGACCCAGTACTTC. Translation: CAWGTEETQYF. This chain joins TRBV30 and TRBJ2-5; 7 bases agree with TRBD1. CDR1 GTSNPN and CDR2 SVGIG come from the germline V gene (reference sequence). This CDR3 contains 11 residues. The V and J ends lost 5 bases and 3 bases, in that order; junction bases with no gene match: 0.

The chain couples TRBV7-8 to TRBJ2-1; unclear D gene. Looked up from germline, CDR1 is SGHVS and CDR2 is FQNEAQ. This CDR3 has 16 residues. V was clipped by 6 bases and J by 5 bases, with 20 bases between them. CDR3 bases: TGTGCCAGCAGTCTCCCCCGGATCAACCAGGACAATGAGCAGTTCTTC. Protein: CASSLPRINQDNEQFF.

This chain connects TRBV9 to TRBJ2-1, with 7 bases identical to TRBD2. Looked up from germline, CDR1 is SGDLS and CDR2 is YYNGEE. With 3 bases clipped from V and 10 bases from J, the junction kept 4 bases outside the gene matches. The CDR3 consists of 12 residues. The CDR3 DNA reads TGTGCCAGCAGCGGGGGGGGGACCGAGCAGTTCTTC. Amino acids: CASSGGGTEQFF.

V usage is TRBV10-3 and J usage is TRBJ2-7; tentatively, D is TRBD2 (6 bases). The CDR3 sequence is 14 residues long. Germline values: CDR1 ENHRY, CDR2 SYGVKD. V dropped 2 bases and J dropped 3 bases, with 11 bases sitting between them. CDR3 nucleotides: TGTGCCATCAGTGAGGTGGGGGGAAGCTACGAGCAGTACTTC. As protein: CAISEVGGSYEQYF.

The CDR3 sequence is CASSPPLTLYEQYF. The CDR3 coding sequence is TGTGCCAGCAGCCCCCCGTTGACACTCTACGAGCAGTACTTC. This chain uses TRBV28 with TRBJ2-7; D ambiguous. CDR1 is MDHEN, CDR2 SYDVKM, per germline. Trimming removed 6 bases at V and 3 bases at J, with 15 bases between. CDR3 size: 14 residues.

This clone has a single count. The V gene is TRBV4-2, the J gene TRBJ2-1; possible D gene TRBD2, 5 bases. This CDR3 contains 16 residues. V lost 1 base and J lost 3, with 13 bases in between. Per germline, CDR1 LGHNA and CDR2 YNFKEQ. CDR3: CASSQVNSRGYNEQFF. DNA for the CDR3: TGTGCCAGCAGCCAAGTCAACTCCCGGGGCTACAATGAGCAGTTCTTC.

The chain joins TRBV9 to TRBJ2-3; no definite D call. Germline V gene data show CDR1 as SGDLS and CDR2 as YYNGEE. The CDR3 spans 16 residues. The ends were cut back, 0 bases at V and 1 base at J, with 12 bases in the middle. The CDR3 DNA reads TGTGCCAGCAGCGTAGGAGGTGTGGCCCGCACAGATACGCAGTATTTT. This translates into CASSVGGVARTDTQYF.

By share of the sample, this clone is medium-sized. Here the CDR3 DNA reads TGTGCCAGCAGTGTACCGGGACAGCCTTACGAAAACTACGAGCAGTACTTC. Translated, it gives CASSVPGQPYENYEQYF. The V and J genes are TRBV28 and TRBJ2-7; 7 positions agree with TRBD1. V was clipped by 5 bases and J by 3 bases; unmatched bases: 16. This CDR3 has 17 residues. Germline V gene data show CDR1 as MDHEN and CDR2 as SYDVKM.

The chain employs TRBV6-1 and TRBJ1-5, with D possibly being TRBD1 (6 bases). Germline V CDR1 and CDR2: MNHNS, SASEGT. The CDR3 sequence is 14 residues long. Trimming pared 11 bases from V and 1 base from J, leaving 15 bases between. CDR3 DNA sequence: TGTGCCGGGGGGCGGGAGGCCAGCAATCAGCCCCAGCATTTT. Its translation: CAGGREASNQPQHF.

The chain links TRBV7-6 to TRBJ2-2, with a weak D call TRBD1 (5 bases). The germline gives CDR1 SGHVS, CDR2 FNYEAQ. The CDR3 length is 15 residues. Trimming pared 1 base from V and 2 bases from J, leaving 8 bases between. CDR3 DNA sequence: TGTGCCAGCAGCTTAGAGGGGTTTAACACCGGGGAGCTGTTTTTT. Protein: CASSLEGFNTGELFF.

The chain combines TRBV18 with TRBJ2-5, with TRBD2 matching 8 bases. Trimming removed 4 bases from V and 4 bases from J; junction bases left unmatched: 11. CDR1 and CDR2 (germline): KGHSH, LQKENI. The CDR3 length is 16 residues. The CDR3 loop is CASSRTGTRVTETQYF. As DNA, the CDR3 is TGTGCCAGCTCACGAACCGGGACTAGGGTGACAGAGACCCAGTACTTC.